This is a list of T cell receptor beta chains from one sample in a study of CD8 T cells in ankylosing spondylitis. One entry per CDR3 protein results from TCRdb running MiXCR on the 5' RACE reads. The repertoire holds 350,000 to 550,000 distinct CDR3 sequences, with around 26% as singletons. The sequencing input was blood, either unsorted or a sorted T cell fraction (not recorded which). The source of these receptors is a male donor with ankylosing spondylitis. Both conserved end residues are part of each CDR3. D genes are given only for firm matches. Clone sizes are given selectively: once, few, many, or a class where the clone is expanded.

v_call: TRBV20-1; d_call: TRBD1; clone_size: -; j_call: TRBJ2-7; cdr3_nt: TGCAGTGCTAGAGCTCCCGGGACAGGGAGTCCCTACGAGCAGTACTTC; cdr3_aa: CSARAPGTGSPYEQYF
v_call: TRBV7-9; d_call: -; clone_size: -; j_call: TRBJ1-5; cdr3_nt: TGTGCCAGCAGCTTAGTGGCGAATCAGCCCCAGCATTTT; cdr3_aa: CASSLVANQPQHF
v_call: TRBV12-3/TRBV12-4; d_call: -; clone_size: few; j_call: TRBJ1-5; cdr3_nt: TGTGCCAGCAGTTTAGCAATAGGTAATCAGCCCCAGCATTTT; cdr3_aa: CASSLAIGNQPQHF
v_call: TRBV29-1; d_call: -; clone_size: -; j_call: TRBJ2-2; cdr3_nt: TGCAGCGTTAAGGCGTTGAACACCGGGGAGCTGTTTTTT; cdr3_aa: CSVKALNTGELFF
v_call: TRBV29-1; d_call: TRBD1; clone_size: few; j_call: TRBJ2-7; cdr3_nt: TGCAGCGCTCGGACAGGGGACTCCTACGAGCAGTACTTC; cdr3_aa: CSARTGDSYEQYF
v_call: TRBV6-1; d_call: -; clone_size: few; j_call: TRBJ1-1; cdr3_nt: TGTGCCAGCACAATCCAGACAGGCATGAACACTGAAGCTTTCTTT; cdr3_aa: CASTIQTGMNTEAFF
v_call: TRBV20-1; d_call: TRBD2; clone_size: few; j_call: TRBJ2-1; cdr3_nt: TGCAGTGCTAGTCCTATCAGCGGGGGCTCCTACAATGAGCAGTTCTTC; cdr3_aa: CSASPISGGSYNEQFF
v_call: TRBV2; d_call: -; clone_size: -; j_call: TRBJ2-7; cdr3_nt: TGTGCCAGCAACCCAGCAGGCGAGACCTCAGCAGGCGCCTCCTACGAGCAGTACTTC; cdr3_aa: CASNPAGETSAGASYEQYF
v_call: TRBV9; d_call: TRBD2; clone_size: -; j_call: TRBJ2-5; cdr3_nt: TGTGCCAGCAGCCGTAGCGGGATGGGGGAGACCCAGTACTTC; cdr3_aa: CASSRSGMGETQYF
v_call: TRBV6-1; d_call: TRBD1; clone_size: few; j_call: TRBJ1-6; cdr3_nt: TGTGCCAGCAGTGACGCCGACAGGGAAAATTCACCCCTCCACTTT; cdr3_aa: CASSDADRENSPLHF
v_call: TRBV6-1; d_call: -; clone_size: -; j_call: TRBJ2-3; cdr3_nt: TGTGCCAGCAGACTCAGAGGTCCGTCTAGGGGCACAGATACGCAGTATTTT; cdr3_aa: CASRLRGPSRGTDTQYF
v_call: TRBV10-3; d_call: -; clone_size: once; j_call: TRBJ2-3; cdr3_nt: TGTGCCATCAGTGAGTCTGAGGGCACAGATACGCAGTATTTT; cdr3_aa: CAISESEGTDTQYF